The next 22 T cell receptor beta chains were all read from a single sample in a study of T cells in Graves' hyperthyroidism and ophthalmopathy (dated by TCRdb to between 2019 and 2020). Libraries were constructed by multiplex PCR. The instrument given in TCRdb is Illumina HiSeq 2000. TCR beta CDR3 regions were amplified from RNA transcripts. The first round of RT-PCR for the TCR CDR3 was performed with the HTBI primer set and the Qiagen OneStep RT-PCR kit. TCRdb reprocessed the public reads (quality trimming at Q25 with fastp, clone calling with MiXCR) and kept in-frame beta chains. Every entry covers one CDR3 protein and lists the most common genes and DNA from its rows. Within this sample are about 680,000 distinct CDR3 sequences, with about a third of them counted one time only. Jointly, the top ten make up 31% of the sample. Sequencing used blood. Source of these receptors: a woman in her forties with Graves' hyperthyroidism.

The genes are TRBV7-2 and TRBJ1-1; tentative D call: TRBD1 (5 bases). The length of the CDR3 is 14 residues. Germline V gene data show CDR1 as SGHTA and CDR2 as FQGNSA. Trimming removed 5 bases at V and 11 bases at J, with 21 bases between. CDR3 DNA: TGTGCCAGCAGCCTCGGTGGGGCGTTCATTCATGCTTTCTTT. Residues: CASSLGGAFIHAFF.

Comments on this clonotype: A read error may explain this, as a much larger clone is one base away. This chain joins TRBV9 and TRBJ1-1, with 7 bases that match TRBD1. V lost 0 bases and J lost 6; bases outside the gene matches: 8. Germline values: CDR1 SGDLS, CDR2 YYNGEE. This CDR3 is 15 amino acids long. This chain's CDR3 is CASSVEGGLAAEAFF. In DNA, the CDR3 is TGTGCCAGCAGCGTAGAAGGGGGCCTGGCCGCTGAAGCTTTCTTT.

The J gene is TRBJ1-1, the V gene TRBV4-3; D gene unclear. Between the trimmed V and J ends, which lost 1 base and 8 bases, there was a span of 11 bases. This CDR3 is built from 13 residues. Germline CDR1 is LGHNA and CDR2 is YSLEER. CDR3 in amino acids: CASSQVGPQEAFF. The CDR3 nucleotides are TGCGCCAGCAGCCAAGTTGGGCCCCAAGAAGCTTTCTTT.

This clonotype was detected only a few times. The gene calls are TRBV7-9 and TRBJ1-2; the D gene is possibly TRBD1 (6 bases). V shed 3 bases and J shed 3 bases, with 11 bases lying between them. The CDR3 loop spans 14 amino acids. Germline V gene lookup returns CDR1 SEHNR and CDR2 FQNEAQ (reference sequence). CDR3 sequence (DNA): TGTGCCAGCAGCTTGGAAGGGGGGCACTATGGCTACACCTTC. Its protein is CASSLEGGHYGYTF.

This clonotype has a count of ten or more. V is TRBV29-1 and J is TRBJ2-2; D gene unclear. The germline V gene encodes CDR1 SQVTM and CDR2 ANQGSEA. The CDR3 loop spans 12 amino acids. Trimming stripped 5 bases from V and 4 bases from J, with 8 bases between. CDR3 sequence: CSVSGFTGELFF. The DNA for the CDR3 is TGCAGCGTTTCGGGTTTCACCGGGGAGCTGTTTTTT.

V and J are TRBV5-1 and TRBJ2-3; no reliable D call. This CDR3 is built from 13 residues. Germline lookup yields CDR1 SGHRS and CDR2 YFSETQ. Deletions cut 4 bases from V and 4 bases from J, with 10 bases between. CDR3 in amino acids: CASSVGSADTQYF. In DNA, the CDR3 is TGCGCCAGCAGCGTGGGATCTGCAGATACGCAGTATTTT.

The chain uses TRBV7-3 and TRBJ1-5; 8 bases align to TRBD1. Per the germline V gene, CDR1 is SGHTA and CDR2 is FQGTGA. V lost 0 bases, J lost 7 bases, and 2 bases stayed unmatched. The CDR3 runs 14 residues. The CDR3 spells CASSLTDRAQPQHF. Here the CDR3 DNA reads TGTGCCAGCAGCTTAACGGACAGGGCGCAGCCCCAGCATTTT. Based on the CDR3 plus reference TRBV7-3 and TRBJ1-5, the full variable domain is GAGVSQTPSNKVTEKGKYVELRCDPISGHTALYWYRQSLGQGPEFLIYFQGTGAADDSGLPNDRFFAVRPEGSVSTLKIQRTERGDSAVYLCASSLTDRAQPQHFGDGTRLSIL.

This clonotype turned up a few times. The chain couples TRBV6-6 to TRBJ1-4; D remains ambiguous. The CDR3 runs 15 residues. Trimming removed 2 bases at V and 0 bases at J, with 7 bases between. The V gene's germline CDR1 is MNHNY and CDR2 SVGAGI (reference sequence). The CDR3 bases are TGTGCCAGCAGTTACGGCGGCTCAACTAATGAAAAACTGTTTTTT. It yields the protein CASSYGGSTNEKLFF.

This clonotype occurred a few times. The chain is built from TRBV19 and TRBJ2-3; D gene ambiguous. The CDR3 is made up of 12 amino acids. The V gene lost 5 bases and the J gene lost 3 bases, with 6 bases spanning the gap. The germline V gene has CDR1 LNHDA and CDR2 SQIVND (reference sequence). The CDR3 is CASSYRTDTQYF. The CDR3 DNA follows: TGTGCCAGTAGTTATCGGACAGATACGCAGTATTTT.

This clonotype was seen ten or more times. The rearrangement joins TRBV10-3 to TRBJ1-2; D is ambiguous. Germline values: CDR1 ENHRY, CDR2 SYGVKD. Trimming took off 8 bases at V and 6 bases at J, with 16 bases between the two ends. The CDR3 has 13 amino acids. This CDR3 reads CAIAGGQTDGYTF. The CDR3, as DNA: TGTGCCATCGCCGGCGGGCAGACTGATGGCTACACCTTC.

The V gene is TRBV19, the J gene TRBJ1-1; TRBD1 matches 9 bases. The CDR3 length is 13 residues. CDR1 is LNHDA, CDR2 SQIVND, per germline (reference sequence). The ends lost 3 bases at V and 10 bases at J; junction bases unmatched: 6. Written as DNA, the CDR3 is TGTGCCAGTAGTATGACAGGGGGTTACGGAGCTTTCTTT. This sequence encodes CASSMTGGYGAFF.

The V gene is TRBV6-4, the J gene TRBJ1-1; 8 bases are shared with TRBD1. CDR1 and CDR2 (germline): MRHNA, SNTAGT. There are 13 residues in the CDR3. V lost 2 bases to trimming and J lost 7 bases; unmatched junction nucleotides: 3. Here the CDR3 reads CASSDRGTGEAFF. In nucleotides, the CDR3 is TGTGCCAGCAGTGACCGAGGGACAGGTGAAGCTTTCTTT.

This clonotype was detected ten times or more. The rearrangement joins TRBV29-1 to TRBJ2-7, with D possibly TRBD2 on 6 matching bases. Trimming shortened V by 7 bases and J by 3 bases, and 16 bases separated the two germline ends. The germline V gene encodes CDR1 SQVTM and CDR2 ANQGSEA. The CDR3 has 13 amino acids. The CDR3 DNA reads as TGCAGCGCGGCCGTTCTGCGGGGCTACGAGCAGTACTTC. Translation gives CSAAVLRGYEQYF.

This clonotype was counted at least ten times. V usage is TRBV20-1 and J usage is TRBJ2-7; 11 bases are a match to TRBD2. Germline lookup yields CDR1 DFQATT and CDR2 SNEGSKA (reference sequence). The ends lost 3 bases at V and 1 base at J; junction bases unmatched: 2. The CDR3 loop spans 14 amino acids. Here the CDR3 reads CSARGLAVSYEQYF. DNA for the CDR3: TGCAGTGCTAGGGGACTAGCGGTGTCCTACGAGCAGTACTTC.

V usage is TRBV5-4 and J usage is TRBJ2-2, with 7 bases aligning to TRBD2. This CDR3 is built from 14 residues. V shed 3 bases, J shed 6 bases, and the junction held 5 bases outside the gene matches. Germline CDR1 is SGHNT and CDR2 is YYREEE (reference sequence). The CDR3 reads CASSWTSSSGELFF. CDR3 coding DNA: TGTGCCAGCAGCTGGACTAGTTCCTCCGGGGAGCTGTTTTTT.

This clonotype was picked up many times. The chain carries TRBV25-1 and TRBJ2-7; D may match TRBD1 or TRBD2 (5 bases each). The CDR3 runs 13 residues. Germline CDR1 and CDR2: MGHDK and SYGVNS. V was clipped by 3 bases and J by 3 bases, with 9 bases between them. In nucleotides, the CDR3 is TGTGCCAGCAGTGAGGGTGGGGGCTACGAGCAGTACTTC. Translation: CASSEGGGYEQYF.

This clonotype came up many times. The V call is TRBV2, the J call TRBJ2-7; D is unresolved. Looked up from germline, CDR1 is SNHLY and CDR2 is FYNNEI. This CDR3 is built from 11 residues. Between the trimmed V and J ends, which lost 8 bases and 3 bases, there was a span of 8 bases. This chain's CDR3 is CASLWDYEQYF. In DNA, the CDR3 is TGTGCCAGCCTTTGGGACTACGAGCAGTACTTC. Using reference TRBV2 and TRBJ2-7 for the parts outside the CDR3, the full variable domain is EPEVTQTPSHQVTQMGQEVILRCVPISNHLYFYWYRQILGQKVEFLVSFYNNEISEKSEIFDDQFSVERPDGSNFTLKIRSTKLEDSAMYFCASLWDYEQYFGPGTRLTVT.

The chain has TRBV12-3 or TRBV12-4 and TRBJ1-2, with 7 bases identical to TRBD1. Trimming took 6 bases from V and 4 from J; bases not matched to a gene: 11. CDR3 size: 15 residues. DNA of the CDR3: TGTGCCAGCAGGAAGAACAGGGGAGGCATCTATGGCTACACCTTC. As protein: CASRKNRGGIYGYTF.

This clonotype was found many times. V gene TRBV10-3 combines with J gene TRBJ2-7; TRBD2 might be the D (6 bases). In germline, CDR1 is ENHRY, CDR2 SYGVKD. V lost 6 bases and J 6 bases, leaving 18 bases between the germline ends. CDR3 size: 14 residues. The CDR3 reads CAISETGGNTEQYF. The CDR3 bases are TGTGCCATCAGCGAGACTGGCGGGAATACCGAGCAGTACTTC.

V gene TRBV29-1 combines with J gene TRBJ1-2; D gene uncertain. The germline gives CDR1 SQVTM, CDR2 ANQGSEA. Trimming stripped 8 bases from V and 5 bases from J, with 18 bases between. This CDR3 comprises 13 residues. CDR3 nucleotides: TGCAGCTTCCCATTGGAGGGAGGGTATGGCTACACCTTC. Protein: CSFPLEGGYGYTF.

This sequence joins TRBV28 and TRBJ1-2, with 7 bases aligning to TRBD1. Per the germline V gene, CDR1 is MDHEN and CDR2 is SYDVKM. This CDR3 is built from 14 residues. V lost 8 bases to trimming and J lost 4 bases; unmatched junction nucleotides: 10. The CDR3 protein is CASGTGALGYGYTF. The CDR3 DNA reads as TGTGCCAGCGGTACAGGGGCCCTTGGCTATGGCTACACCTTC.

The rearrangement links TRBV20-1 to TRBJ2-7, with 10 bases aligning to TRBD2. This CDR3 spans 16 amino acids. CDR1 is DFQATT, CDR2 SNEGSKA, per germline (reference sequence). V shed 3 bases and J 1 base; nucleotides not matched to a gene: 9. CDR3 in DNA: TGCAGTGCTAGTGGTCTAGCGGGAGTGAGTTCCTACGAGCAGTACTTC. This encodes CSASGLAGVSSYEQYF.